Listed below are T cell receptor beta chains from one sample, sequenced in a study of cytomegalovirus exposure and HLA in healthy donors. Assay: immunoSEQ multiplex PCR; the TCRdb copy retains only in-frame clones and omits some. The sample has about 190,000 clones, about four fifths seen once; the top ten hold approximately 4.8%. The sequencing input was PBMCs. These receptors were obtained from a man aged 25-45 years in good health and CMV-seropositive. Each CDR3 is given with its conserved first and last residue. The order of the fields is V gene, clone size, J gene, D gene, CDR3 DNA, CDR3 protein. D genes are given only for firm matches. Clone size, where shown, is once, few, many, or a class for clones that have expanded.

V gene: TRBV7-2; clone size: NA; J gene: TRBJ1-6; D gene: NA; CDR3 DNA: TGTGCCAGCAGCCCCCGGCCCCGGGGGTCGACTTCACCCCTCCACTTT; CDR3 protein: CASSPRPRGSTSPLHF
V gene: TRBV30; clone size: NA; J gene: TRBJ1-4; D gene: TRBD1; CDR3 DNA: TGTGCCTGGGTCCCGGGACAGGGGAGGCGCGAAAAACTGTTTTTT; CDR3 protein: CAWVPGQGRREKLFF
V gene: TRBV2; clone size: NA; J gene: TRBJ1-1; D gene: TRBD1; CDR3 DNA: TGTGCCAGCAGTCCGGGACAGGGGGGGACTGAAGCTTTCTTT; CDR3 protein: CASSPGQGGTEAFF
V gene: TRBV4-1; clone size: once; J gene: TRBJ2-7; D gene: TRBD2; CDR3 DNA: TGCGCCAGCAGCTCAATAGCGGGAGCCTACGAGCAGTACTTC; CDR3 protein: CASSSIAGAYEQYF
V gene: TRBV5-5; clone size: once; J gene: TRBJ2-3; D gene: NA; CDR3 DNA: TGTGCCAGCAGCGGCAGGATAAAGGCCACAGATACGCAGTATTTT; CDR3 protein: CASSGRIKATDTQYF
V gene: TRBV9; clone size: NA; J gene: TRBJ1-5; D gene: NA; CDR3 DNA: TGTGCCAGCAGCGTAGCGGGGGATGGTCAGCCCCAGCATTTT; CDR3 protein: CASSVAGDGQPQHF
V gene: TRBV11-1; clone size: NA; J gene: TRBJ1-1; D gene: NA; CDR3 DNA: TGTGCCAGCAGCAAAGTACGGGAGGGGGAAGCTTTCTTT; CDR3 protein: CASSKVREGEAFF
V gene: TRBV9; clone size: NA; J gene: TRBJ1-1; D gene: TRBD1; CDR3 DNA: TGTGCCAGCAGCCCTAGGGACAGGGGTAACACTGAAGCTTTCTTT; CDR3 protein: CASSPRDRGNTEAFF
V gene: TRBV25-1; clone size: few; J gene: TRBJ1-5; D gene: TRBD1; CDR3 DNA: TGTGCCAGCGGCACAGGGGCCCATCAGCCCCAGCATTTT; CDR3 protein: CASGTGAHQPQHF
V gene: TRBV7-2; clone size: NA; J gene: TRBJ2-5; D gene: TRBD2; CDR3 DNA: TGTGCCAGCAGCTCTAGCGGGGGGGCCCGAGAGACCCAGTACTTC; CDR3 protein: CASSSSGGARETQYF
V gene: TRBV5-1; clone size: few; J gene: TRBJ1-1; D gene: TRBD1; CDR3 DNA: TGCGCCAGCAGCTTGTCTGGGACAGGGAACCTGAACACTGAAGCTTTCTTT; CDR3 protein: CASSLSGTGNLNTEAFF
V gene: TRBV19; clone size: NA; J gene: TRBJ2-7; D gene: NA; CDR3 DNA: TGTGCCAGTAGTATAGTAGGGGGCTCCTACGAGCAGTACTTC; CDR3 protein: CASSIVGGSYEQYF
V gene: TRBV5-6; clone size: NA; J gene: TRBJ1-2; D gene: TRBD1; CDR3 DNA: TGTGCCAGCAGCTTGGAGGACAGGGTTATCTATGGCTACACCTTC; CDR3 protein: CASSLEDRVIYGYTF
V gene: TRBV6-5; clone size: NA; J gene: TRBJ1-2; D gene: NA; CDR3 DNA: TGTGCCAGCAGTTACAGGGCGGGGGCCATCCCCTATGGCTACACCTTC; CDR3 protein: CASSYRAGAIPYGYTF
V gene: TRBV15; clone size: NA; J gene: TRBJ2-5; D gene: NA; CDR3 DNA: TGTGCCACCAGCCAGTTAACCATAGAGACCCAGTACTTC; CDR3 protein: CATSQLTIETQYF
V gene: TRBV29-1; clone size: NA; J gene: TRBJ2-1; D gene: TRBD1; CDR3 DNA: TGCAGCGTTTCCCCCGACAGGGGGGTAGCGCAGTTCTTC; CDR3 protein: CSVSPDRGVAQFF
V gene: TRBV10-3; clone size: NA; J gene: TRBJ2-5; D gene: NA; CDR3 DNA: TGTGCCATCAGGAACTCCCAGGGGGGCCAAGAGACCCAGTACTTC; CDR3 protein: CAIRNSQGGQETQYF
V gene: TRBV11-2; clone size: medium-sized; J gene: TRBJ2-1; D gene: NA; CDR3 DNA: TGTGCCAGCAGCTTAGGTCCCGGGGGGCTAAGAAATGAGCAGTTCTTC; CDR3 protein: CASSLGPGGLRNEQFF
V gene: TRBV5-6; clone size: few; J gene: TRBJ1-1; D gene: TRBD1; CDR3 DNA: TGTGCCAGCAGCTCGGGACAGGGATCTGCTTTCTTT; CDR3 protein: CASSSGQGSAFF
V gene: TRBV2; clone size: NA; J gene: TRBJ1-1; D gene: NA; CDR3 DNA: TGTGCCAGCAGGCAGGGCACTGAAGCTTTCTTT; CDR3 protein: CASRQGTEAFF
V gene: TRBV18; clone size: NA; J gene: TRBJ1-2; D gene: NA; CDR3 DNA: TGTGCCAGCTCACCACCTTCTCGTATAGCTACTAACTATGGCTACACCTTC; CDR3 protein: CASSPPSRIATNYGYTF
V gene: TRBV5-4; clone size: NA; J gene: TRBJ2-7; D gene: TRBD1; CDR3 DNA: TGTGCCAGCCGGACAGGGAGTAAAGGCGAGCAGTACTTC; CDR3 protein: CASRTGSKGEQYF
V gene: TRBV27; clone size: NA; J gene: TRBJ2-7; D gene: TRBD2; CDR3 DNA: TGTGCCAGCAGCCGCCTAGCGGGAGGGGTTTCCTACGAGCAGTACTTC; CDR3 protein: CASSRLAGGVSYEQYF
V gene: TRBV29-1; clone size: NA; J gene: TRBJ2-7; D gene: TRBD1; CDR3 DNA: TGCAGCGTTGAATCGGGACAGCTCTCCTACGAGCAGTACTTC; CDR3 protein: CSVESGQLSYEQYF
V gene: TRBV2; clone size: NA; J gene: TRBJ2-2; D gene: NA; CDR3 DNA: TGTGCCAGCACGCCAGGCCCCGGGGAGCTGTTTTTT; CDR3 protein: CASTPGPGELFF
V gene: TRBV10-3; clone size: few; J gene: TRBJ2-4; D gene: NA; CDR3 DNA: TGTGCCATCAGTGGTGGAGCCCGAAATACAAACATTCAGTACTTC; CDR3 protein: CAISGGARNTNIQYF
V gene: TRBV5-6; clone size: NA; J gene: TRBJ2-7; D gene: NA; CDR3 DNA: TGTGCCAGCAGCTTGGAGGGGACTCCCTCCTACGAGCAGTACTTC; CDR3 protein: CASSLEGTPSYEQYF
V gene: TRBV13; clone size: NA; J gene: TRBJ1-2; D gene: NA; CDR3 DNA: TGTGCCAGCAGCGCGGGAACGATGGGGGGCTACACCTTC; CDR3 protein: CASSAGTMGGYTF
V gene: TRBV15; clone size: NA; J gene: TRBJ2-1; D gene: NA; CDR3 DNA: TGTGCCACCAGCCGAGAGCGGAACTCCTACAATGAGCAGTTCTTC; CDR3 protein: CATSRERNSYNEQFF
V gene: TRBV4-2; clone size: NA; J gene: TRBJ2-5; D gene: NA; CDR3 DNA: TGTGCCAGCAGCTCCGGCGGGGACAGAGAGACCCAGTACTTC; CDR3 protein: CASSSGGDRETQYF
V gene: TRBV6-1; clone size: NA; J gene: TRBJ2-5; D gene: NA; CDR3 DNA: TGTGCCAGCAGTTCCGCGGAGGGCGGAGTAGGGACCCAGTACTTC; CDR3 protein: CASSSAEGGVGTQYF
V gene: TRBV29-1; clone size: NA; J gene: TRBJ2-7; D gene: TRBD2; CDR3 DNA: TGCAGCGTTGAAGATTTACGAGGGAGCGGGAGTATCTACGAGCAGTACTTC; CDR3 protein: CSVEDLRGSGSIYEQYF
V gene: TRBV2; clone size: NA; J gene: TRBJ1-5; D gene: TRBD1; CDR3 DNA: TGTGCCAGCAGTGAAGTCCTGGAGGGACAGGGGAATCAGCCCCAGCATTTT; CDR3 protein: CASSEVLEGQGNQPQHF
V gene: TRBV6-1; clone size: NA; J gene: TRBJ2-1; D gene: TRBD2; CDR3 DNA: TGTGCCTGTCCCGGGACTAGCCATCGGGATGAGCAGTTCTTC; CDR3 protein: CACPGTSHRDEQFF
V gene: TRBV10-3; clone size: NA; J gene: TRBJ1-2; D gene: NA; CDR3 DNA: TGTGCCATCAGTGACAACAGCCCATATGGCTACACCTTC; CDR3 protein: CAISDNSPYGYTF
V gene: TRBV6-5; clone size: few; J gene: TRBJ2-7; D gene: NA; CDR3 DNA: TGTGCCAGCGGGCGGGGGCGGCAGATCTACGAGCAGTACTTC; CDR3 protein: CASGRGRQIYEQYF
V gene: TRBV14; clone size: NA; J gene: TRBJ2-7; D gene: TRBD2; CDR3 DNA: TGTGCCAGCAGCCAAGTCGGGGTCTTCGCGGGGGACTACGAGCAGTACTTC; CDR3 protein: CASSQVGVFAGDYEQYF
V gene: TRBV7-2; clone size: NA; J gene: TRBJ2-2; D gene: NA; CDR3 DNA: TGTGCCAGCAGCTTTTGGAGCACCGGGGAGCTGTTTTTT; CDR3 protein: CASSFWSTGELFF
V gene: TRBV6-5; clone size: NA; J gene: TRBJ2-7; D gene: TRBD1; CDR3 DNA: TGTGCCAGCAGTTTTGGGGACAGTCCTTCCTACGAGCAGTACTTC; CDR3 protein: CASSFGDSPSYEQYF
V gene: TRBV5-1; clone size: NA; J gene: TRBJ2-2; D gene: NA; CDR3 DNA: TGCGCCAGCAGCCCTAACAGGGTGGGAAGCACCGGGGAGCTGTTTTTT; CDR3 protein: CASSPNRVGSTGELFF
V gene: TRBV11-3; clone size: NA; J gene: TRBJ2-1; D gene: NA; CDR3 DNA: TGTGCCAGCAGCTTAGGGCCATCGCCGGGCAATGAGCAGTTCTTC; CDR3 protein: CASSLGPSPGNEQFF
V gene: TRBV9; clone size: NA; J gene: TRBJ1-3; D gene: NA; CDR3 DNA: TGTGCCAGCAGCGTAGCTCAGGCAGGCTCTGGAAACACCATATATTTT; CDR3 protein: CASSVAQAGSGNTIYF
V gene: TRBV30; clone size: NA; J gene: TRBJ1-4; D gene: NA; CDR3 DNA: TGTGCCTCGGGGACACTGCCAGGTGAAAAACTGTTTTTT; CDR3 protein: CASGTLPGEKLFF
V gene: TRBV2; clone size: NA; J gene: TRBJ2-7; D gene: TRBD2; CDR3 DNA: TGTGCCACCGATTCCGGGACAGGGACTAGCGGGAGTGGCGAGCAGTACTTC; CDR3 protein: CATDSGTGTSGSGEQYF
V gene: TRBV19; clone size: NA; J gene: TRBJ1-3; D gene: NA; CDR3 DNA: TGTGCCAGTACGTCAGAAGATGGAAACACCATATATTTT; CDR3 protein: CASTSEDGNTIYF
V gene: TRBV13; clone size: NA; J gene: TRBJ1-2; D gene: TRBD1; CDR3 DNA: TGTGCCAGTAGTCAGGGACAGGGGAGCCCCTATGGCTACACCTTC; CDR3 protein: CASSQGQGSPYGYTF
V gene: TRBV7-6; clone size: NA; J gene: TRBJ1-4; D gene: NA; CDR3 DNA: TGTGCCAGCAGCGTCCCCGAGGAGAATGAAAAACTGTTTTTT; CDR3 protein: CASSVPEENEKLFF
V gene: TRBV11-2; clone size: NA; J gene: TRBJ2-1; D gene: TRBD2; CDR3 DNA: TGTGCCAGCAGCTCCGGACTAGAGGGGAGGCAGTTCTTC; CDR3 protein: CASSSGLEGRQFF
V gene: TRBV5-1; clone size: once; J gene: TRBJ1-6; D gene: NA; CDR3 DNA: TGCGCCAGCAGCCCTGGGGCGAATTCACCCCTCCACTTT; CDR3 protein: CASSPGANSPLHF
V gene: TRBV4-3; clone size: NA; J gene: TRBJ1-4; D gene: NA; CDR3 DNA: TGCGCCAGCAGCCAAGATGTTGGCAGGGTAAATGAAAAACTGTTTTTT; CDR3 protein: CASSQDVGRVNEKLFF
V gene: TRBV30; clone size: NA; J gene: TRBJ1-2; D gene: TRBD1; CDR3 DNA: TGTGCCTGGAGTCCCGCAGGGGGCGTCTATGGCTACACCTTC; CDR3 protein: CAWSPAGGVYGYTF